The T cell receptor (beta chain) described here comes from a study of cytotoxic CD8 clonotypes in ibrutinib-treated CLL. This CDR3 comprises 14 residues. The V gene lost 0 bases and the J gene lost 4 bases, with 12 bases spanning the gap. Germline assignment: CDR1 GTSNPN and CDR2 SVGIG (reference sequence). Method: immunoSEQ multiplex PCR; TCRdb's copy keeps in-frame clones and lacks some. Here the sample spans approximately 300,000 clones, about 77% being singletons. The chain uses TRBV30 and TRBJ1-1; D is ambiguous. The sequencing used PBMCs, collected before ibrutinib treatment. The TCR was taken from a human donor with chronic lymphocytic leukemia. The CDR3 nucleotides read TGTGCCTGGAGTGTACGACGGAGGCGCACTGAAGCTTTCTTT. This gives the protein CAWSVRRRRTEAFF.